One TCR beta chain is described in this entry. Its antigen is still unknown. V trimming: 3 bases; J trimming: 4 bases; junction bases outside the gene matches: 10. Germline V gives CDR1 KGHSH, CDR2 LQKENI. The CDR3 totals 17 residues. Naive CD8 cells lacked CD45RO, underwent positive selection for CCR7 and left out terminally differentiated effector memory CD45RA+ cells. Produced via immunoSEQ multiplex PCR; TCRdb's table is partial and in-frame only. The table has hundreds of thousands of clones, 80% to 95% seen once. This entry is derived from a study of shared clonotypes between healthy human individuals. Overall study: CD8 memory received one plate per donor, CD8 naive two, CD4 memory three and CD4 naive three.

Points from the study as a whole: Generally, estimated richness proved larger in naive subsets than it did in memory subsets.

Specimen: naive CD8+ T cells sorted from blood. J is TRBJ2-7 and V is TRBV18, with 12 bases fitting TRBD2. The receptor was isolated from a man aged 30 to 39 in good health. CDR3 residues: CASSPTRTSGVFYEQYF. In nucleotides, the CDR3 is TGTGCCAGCTCACCCACCCGGACTAGCGGGGTATTTTACGAGCAGTACTTC.